This T cell receptor beta chain came from a study of long-term antiretroviral therapy in people with HIV. Between the trimmed V and J ends, which lost 6 bases and 3 bases, there was a span of 15 bases. Germline assignment: CDR1 MNHEY and CDR2 SVGAGI. This CDR3 region has 14 residues. Researchers ran immunoSEQ v3.0 at survey level. Sequencing used immunoSEQ multiplex PCR; TCRdb keeps in-frame clones, though not all of them. The table has roughly 28,000 clones, around 90% seen once. This receptor was identified in a woman between 18 and 30 years old with HIV. The chain combines TRBV6-5 with TRBJ2-7; D is perhaps TRBD1 or TRBD2 (6 bases each). The material was unsorted PBMCs, obtained 1.8 years after starting antiretroviral therapy. CDR3 in amino acids: CASRKPQGGYEQYF. The CDR3 nucleotides are TGTGCCAGCAGGAAGCCACAGGGAGGCTACGAGCAGTACTTC.